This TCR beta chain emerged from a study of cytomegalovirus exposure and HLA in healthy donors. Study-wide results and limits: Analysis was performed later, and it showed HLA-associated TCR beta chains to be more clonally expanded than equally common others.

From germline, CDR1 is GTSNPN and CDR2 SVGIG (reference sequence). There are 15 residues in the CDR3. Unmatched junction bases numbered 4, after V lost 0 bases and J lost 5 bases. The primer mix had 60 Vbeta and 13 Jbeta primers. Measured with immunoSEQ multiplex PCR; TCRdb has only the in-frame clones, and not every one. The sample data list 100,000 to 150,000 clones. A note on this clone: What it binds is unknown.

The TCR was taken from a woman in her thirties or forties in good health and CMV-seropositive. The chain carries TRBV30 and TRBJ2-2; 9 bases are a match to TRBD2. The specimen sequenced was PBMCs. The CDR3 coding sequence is TGTGCCTGGAGTGTAGGTCTAGCGGGAACCGGGGAGCTGTTTTTT. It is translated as CAWSVGLAGTGELFF.